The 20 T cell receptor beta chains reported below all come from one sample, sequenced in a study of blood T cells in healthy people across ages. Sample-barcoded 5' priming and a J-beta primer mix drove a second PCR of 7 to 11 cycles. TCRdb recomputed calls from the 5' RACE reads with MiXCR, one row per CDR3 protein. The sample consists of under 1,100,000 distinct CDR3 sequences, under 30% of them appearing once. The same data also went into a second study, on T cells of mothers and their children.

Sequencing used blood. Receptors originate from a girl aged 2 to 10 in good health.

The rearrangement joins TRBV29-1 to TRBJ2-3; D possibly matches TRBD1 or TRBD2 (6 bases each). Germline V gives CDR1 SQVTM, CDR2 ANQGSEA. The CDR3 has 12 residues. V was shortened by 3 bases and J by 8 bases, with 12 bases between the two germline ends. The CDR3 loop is CSVDLSGATQYF. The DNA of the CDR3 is TGCAGCGTTGATCTTTCGGGGGCTACGCAGTATTTT.

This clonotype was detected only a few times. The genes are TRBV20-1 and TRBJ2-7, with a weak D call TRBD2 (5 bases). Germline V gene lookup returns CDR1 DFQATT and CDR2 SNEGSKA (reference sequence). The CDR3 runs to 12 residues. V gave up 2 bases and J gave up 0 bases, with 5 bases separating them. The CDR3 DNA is TGCAGTGCTAGACTAGCCTCCTACGAGCAGTACTTC. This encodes CSARLASYEQYF.

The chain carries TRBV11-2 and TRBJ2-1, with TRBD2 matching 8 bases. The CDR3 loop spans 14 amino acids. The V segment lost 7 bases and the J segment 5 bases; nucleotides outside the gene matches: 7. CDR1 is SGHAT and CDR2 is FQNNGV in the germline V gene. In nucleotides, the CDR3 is TGTGCCAGCACGGCAGGCGGGGGGAACAATGAGCAGTTCTTC. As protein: CASTAGGGNNEQFF.

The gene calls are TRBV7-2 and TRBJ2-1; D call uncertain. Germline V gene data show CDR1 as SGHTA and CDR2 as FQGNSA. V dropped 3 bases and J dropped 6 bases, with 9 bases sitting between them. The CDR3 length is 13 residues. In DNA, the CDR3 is TGTGCCAGCAGCTTCGGCGTTTTCAATGAGCAGTTCTTC. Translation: CASSFGVFNEQFF. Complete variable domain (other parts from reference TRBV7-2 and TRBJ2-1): GAGVSQSPSNKVTEKGKDVELRCDPISGHTALYWYRQSLGQGLEFLIYFQGNSAPDKSGLPSDRFSAERTGGSVSTLTIQRTQQEDSAVYLCASSFGVFNEQFFGPGTRLTVL.

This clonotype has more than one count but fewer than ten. The CDR3, as DNA: TGCAGTGGCGGGAGTCGACGAGGGACGGGGACAAATGAGCAGTTCTTC. It encodes CSGGSRRGTGTNEQFF. The chain joins TRBV20-1 to TRBJ2-1; D perhaps matches TRBD2 (7 bases). Trimming left V 7 bases short and J 7 bases short, with 26 bases between. Germline CDR1 is DFQATT and CDR2 is SNEGSKA (reference sequence). The CDR3 totals 16 residues.

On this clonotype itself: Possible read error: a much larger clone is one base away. In DNA form, the CDR3 reads TGCAGTGCTGGAGATGGGTCGGGGGCGGCAGATACGCAGTATTTT. Its translation: CSAGDGSGAADTQYF. The chain uses TRBV20-1 and TRBJ2-3; TRBD1 or TRBD2 may be the D gene (6 bases each). Germline CDR1 reads DFQATT; CDR2 reads SNEGSKA (reference sequence). CDR3 length equals 15 residues.

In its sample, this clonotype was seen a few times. The CDR3 coding sequence is TGCAGCGCAAATTCAGGGTTGGGGTACAATGAGCAGTTCTTC. Protein sequence: CSANSGLGYNEQFF. The chain is built from TRBV29-1 and TRBJ2-5; D might be TRBD1 (5 bases). The J call may be mistaken, given a closer DNA end match to TRBJ2-1. Germline V gene data show CDR1 as SQVTM and CDR2 as ANQGSEA. This CDR3 has 14 amino acids.

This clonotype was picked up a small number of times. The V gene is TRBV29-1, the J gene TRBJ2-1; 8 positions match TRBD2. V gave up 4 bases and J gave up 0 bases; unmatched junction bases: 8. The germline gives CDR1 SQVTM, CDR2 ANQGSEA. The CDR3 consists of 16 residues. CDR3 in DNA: TGCAGCGTTGGGGGGGAGCTAGCGGGCTCCTACAATGAGCAGTTCTTC. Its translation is CSVGGELAGSYNEQFF.

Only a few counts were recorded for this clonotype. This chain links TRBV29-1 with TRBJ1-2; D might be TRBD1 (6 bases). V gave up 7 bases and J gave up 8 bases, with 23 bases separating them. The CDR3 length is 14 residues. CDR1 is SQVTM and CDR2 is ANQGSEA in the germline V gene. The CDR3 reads CSAGIGAGAKGYTF. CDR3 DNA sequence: TGCAGCGCTGGAATCGGGGCAGGGGCGAAGGGCTACACCTTC. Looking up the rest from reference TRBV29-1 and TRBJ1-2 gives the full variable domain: SAVISQKPSRDICQRGTSLTIQCQVDSQVTMMFWYRQQPGQSLTLIATANQGSEATYESGFVIDKFPISRPNLTFSTLTVSNMSPEDSSIYLCSAGIGAGAKGYTFGSGTRLTVV.

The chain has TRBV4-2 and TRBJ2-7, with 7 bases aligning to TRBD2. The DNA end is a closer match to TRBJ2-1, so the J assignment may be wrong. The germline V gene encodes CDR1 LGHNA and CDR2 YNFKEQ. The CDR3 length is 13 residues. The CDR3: CASSLRGGDEQFF. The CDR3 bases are TGTGCCAGCAGCTTAAGGGGAGGGGATGAGCAGTTCTTC.

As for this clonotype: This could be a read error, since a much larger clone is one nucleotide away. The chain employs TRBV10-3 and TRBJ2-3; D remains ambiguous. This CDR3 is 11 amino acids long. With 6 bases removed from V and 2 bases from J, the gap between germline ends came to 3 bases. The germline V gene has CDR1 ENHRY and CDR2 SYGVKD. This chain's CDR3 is CAIRNTDTQYF. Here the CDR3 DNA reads TGTGCCATCAGGAACACAGATACGCAGTATTTT.

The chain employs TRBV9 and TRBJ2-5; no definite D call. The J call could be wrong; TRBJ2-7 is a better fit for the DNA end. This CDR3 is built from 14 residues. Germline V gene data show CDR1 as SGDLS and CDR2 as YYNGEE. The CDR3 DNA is TGTGCCAGCAGCGCCGACGGAAGCTCCTACGAGCAGTACTTC. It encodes CASSADGSSYEQYF.

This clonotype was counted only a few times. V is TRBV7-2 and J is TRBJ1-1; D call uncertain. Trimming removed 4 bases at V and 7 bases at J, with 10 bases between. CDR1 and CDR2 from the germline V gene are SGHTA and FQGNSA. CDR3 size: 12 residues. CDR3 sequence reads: CASSWVLGEAFF. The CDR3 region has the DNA TGTGCCAGCAGCTGGGTGTTGGGTGAAGCTTTCTTT. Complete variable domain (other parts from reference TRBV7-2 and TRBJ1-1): GAGVSQSPSNKVTEKGKDVELRCDPISGHTALYWYRQSLGQGLEFLIYFQGNSAPDKSGLPSDRFSAERTGGSVSTLTIQRTQQEDSAVYLCASSWVLGEAFFGQGTRLTVV.

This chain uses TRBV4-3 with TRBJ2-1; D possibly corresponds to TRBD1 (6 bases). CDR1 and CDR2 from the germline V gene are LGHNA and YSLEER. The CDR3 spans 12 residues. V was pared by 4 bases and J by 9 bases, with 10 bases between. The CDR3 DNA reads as TGCGCCAGCAGCCTACAGGGAACTGAGCAGTTCTTC. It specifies CASSLQGTEQFF.

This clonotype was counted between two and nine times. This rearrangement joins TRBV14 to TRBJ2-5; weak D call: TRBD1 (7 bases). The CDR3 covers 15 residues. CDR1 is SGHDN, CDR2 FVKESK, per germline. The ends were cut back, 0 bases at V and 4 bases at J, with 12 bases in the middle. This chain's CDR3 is CASSQDQGGAETQYF. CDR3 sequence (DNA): TGTGCCAGCAGCCAAGATCAGGGGGGCGCAGAGACCCAGTACTTC. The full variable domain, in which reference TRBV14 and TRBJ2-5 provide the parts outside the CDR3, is EAGVTQFPSHSVIEKGQTVTLRCDPISGHDNLYWYRRVMGKEIKFLLHFVKESKQDESGMPNNRFLAERTGGTYSTLKVQPAELEDSGVYFCASSQDQGGAETQYFGPGTRLLVL.

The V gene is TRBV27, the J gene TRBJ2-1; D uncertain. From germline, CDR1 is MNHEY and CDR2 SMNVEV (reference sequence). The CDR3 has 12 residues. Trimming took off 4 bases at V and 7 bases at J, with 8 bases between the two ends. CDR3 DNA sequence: TGTGCCAGCAGTTCTTGGTGGAATGAGCAGTTCTTC. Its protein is CASSSWWNEQFF.

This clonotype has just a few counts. CDR3 residues: CASSQDHSTSYYYNEQFF. In DNA, the CDR3 is TGCGCCAGCAGCCAAGATCATTCGACTAGCTACTACTACAATGAGCAGTTCTTC. This chain joins TRBV4-1 and TRBJ2-1; 7 bases match TRBD2. This CDR3 region has 18 residues. Trimming at V came to 0 bases and at J to 3 bases, leaving 11 bases not matched to a gene. The germline gives CDR1 MGHRA, CDR2 YSYEKL.

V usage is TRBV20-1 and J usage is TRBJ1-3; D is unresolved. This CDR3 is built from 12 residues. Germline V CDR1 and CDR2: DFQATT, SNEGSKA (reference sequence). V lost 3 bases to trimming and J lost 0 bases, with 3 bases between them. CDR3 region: CSASNSGNTIYF. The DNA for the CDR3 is TGCAGTGCTAGCAACTCTGGAAACACCATATATTTT.

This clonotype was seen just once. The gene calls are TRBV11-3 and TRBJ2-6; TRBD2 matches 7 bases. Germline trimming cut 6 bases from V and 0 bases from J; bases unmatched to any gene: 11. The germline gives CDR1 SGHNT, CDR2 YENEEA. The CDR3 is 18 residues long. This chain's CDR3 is CASSLTGGSRSGANVLTF. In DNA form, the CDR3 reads TGTGCCAGCAGTCTTACAGGCGGGAGCCGCTCTGGGGCCAACGTCCTGACTTTC.

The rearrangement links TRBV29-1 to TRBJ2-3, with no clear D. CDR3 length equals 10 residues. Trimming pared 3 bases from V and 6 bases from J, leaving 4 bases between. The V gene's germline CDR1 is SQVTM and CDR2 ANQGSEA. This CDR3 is CSVEVDTQYF. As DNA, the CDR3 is TGCAGCGTTGAGGTCGATACGCAGTATTTT.